The entry below gives a single TCR beta chain sequence along with its context. This clonotype was detected a few times. Its cognate antigen has yet to be identified. Base qualities are missing; no much larger clone stands one base away. The data were taken from a study of response to subunit inactivated influenza vaccine (dated by TCRdb to about 2018). About the full investigation: The study used deep quantitative T cell receptor repertoire profiling to track responses to a trivalent subunit inactivated influenza vaccine. Study-level results and caveats: The authors suggested that each seasonal influenza vaccination may recruit only a limited number of new T cells.

The library came from RT-PCR. Sequencing took place on an Illumina HiSeq 2500. TCRdb reprocessed the public reads (quality trimming at Q25 with fastp, clone calling with MiXCR) and kept in-frame beta chains. CDR3 protein sequences are deduplicated, and each keeps its most common genes and DNA. The sample table holds more than 500,000 distinct CDR3 sequences, of which about 11% were seen once. The ten largest clones add up to about 10% of the sample. CDR1 and CDR2, looked up from the germline V gene, are SGHAT and FQNNGV. The CDR3, cysteine through phenylalanine, is 16 amino acids long. Only the CDR3 portion is preserved as DNA: 48 bases, with reading frame beginning at the first base. The junction shows trimming of 4 bases on V and 1 base on J, and the gene matches do not reach 10 bases of it. The same data also went into a second study, on T cells expressing NK-cell markers. That second report states: The TCR beta cDNA libraries were made using 5'RACE template switching, a step that added both a universal primer site and unique molecular identifiers. Three sorted T-cell subsets (CD3+CD56+NKG2C+, CD3+CD56+NKG2C- and CD3+CD56-NKG2C+) from several donors had their TCR beta-chain repertoires profiled. Among the eight sequenced donors, seven were HCMV-seropositive and one was HCMV-seronegative. In several experiments an anti-gammadeltaTCR antibody was added to restrict sorting to alphabetaTCR-expressing T cells. In roughly six donors, the dominant CD3+CD56+NKG2C+ clonotypes ranked among the top 10 CD8+ clonotypes, making up about 1.0-7.5% of CD8+ T cells. Those dominant clonotypes were again the most abundant among CD3+CD56-NKG2C+ cells in four donors, at about 25-65%. Whether the expanded NKG2C-expressing T cell clones were specific for HCMV antigens remained unclear. All eight donors whose samples were sequenced were randomly selected healthy volunteers, three of them men and five women. To determine HCMV serostatus, a commercial ELISA kit was used to detect HCMV-specific IgG in serum. Ficoll density gradient centrifugation was used to isolate peripheral blood mononuclear cells from blood. For several donors, unsorted PBMC were also used to sequence bulk peripheral blood T-cell repertoires. Synthesis of cDNA was primed from the TCR beta constant segment and was followed by two consecutive PCR amplification steps. Illumina HiSeq 2000/2500, MiSeq or NextSeq was used to sequence libraries as 2 x 150 bp reads. MIGEC was used to demultiplex reads and group reads by UMI, and MiTCR was used to assemble and quantify clonotypes. To exclude erroneous sequences, only TCR cDNA sequences supported by at least two reads were retained. The tcR package was used for downstream repertoire analysis, and clonotypes were matched across fractions by CDR3 nucleotide sequence plus V segment. VDJmatch was used to annotate antigen specificity against VDJdb, with one amino acid substitution in CDR3 allowed.

This receptor was taken from a man between 45 and 60 years old who received an inactivated influenza vaccine. Donor details come from another sample of the same person, matched by shared clones. The chain joins TRBV11-2 to TRBJ2-7; 7 central nucleotides agree with TRBD2. Sequences were derived from PBMCs from blood, sampled on the day of vaccination. The CDR3 region has the sequence CASSSQAGLSSYEQYF. DNA sequence: TGTGCCAGCAGCTCCCAAGCGGGGCTGTCATCCTACGAGCAGTACTTC. The reference TRBV11-2 and TRBJ2-7 proteins fill in what lies around the CDR3, so the full variable domain reads EAGVAQSPRYKIIEKRQSVAFWCNPISGHATLYWYQQILGQGPKLLIQFQNNGVVDDSQLPKDRFSAERLKGVDSTLKIQPAKLEDSAVYLCASSSQAGLSSYEQYFGPGTRLTVT.